These T cell receptor beta chains were read from a single sample in a study of Ad26.COV2.S vaccination and SARS-CoV-2 variants. Sequencing used immunoSEQ multiplex PCR; TCRdb keeps in-frame clones, though not all of them. The table shows approximately 450,000 clones, with 75% to 95% occurring only once. This material consisted of peripheral blood, taken in a trial of Ad26.COV2.S vaccine versus placebo. The receptors shown here come from a person between 18 and 65 years old who received the Ad26.COV2.S COVID-19 vaccine or a placebo. Each CDR3 is given with its conserved first and last residue. Fields, in order: J gene, V gene, CDR3 protein.

TRBJ1-2 TRBV3-1/TRBV3-2 CASSQGEGGGYTF
TRBJ2-1 TRBV7-9 CASSPKGEQFF
TRBJ1-5 TRBV15 CATSRDRGMEQPQHF
TRBJ2-1 TRBV28 CASSLDYEQFF
TRBJ1-3 TRBV28 CASSSPRGGVGNTIYF
TRBJ2-7 TRBV4-3 CASSQDRGTGSYEQYF
TRBJ1-6 TRBV18 CASSPSQMNSPLHF
TRBJ2-7 TRBV6-1 CASSESGHEQYF
TRBJ2-7 TRBV9 CASSLTEGYEQYF
TRBJ2-7 TRBV18 CASSPFSGGTYEQYF
TRBJ2-2 TRBV27 CASMDWNTGELFF
TRBJ2-1 TRBV9 CASSVAGGGLAGNEQFF
TRBJ2-7 TRBV2 CASSEARTVGEQYF
TRBJ1-3 TRBV6-5 CASIQGGPGNTIYF
TRBJ1-3 TRBV6-5 CASSYSGSSGNTIYF
TRBJ2-7 TRBV3-1/TRBV3-2 CASSQTDGPYEQYF
TRBJ1-1 TRBV10-3 CAISEEDGPFEAFF
TRBJ2-4 TRBV18 CASSPEGLAEIQYF
TRBJ1-5 TRBV5-6 CASSLVYSNQPQHF
TRBJ2-7 TRBV6-7 CASSDYGPRDRLYYEQYF
TRBJ1-3 TRBV19 CASSIRHSGNTIYF
TRBJ2-7 TRBV9 CASSVGLPGEQYF
TRBJ2-5 TRBV30 CAAGLAGRQETQYF
TRBJ1-2 TRBV5-4 CASSLEAAGYTF
TRBJ2-1 TRBV7-9 CASSLGLGVVDNEQFF
TRBJ2-1 TRBV27 CASSFSLPVLPYNEQFF
TRBJ2-7 TRBV5-5 CASSLFVGSYEQYF
TRBJ2-1 TRBV27 CASSLFSGRLDEQFF
TRBJ1-2 TRBV9 CASSYGHFYGYTF
TRBJ1-2 TRBV5-4 CASSLEAGVGYTF
TRBJ2-3 TRBV2 CASSELVQARGTQYF
TRBJ2-7 TRBV19 CASSIQPDSYEQYF
TRBJ1-6 TRBV7-9 CASSSYTDYNSPLHF
TRBJ1-4 TRBV5-6 CASSWEFGEKLFF
TRBJ1-1 TRBV6-1 CASSDPAPEAFF
TRBJ1-4 TRBV27 CASSYNRGLGEKLFF
TRBJ2-3 TRBV11-3 CASSRSSGLASTDTQYF
TRBJ1-2 TRBV5-1 CASSWSDGQPYGYTF
TRBJ2-7 TRBV7-2 CASSLAGTGPYEQYF
TRBJ2-7 TRBV6-2/TRBV6-3 CASSYPIRGDISYEQYF
TRBJ1-1 TRBV30 CAWSNRVEAFF
TRBJ2-5 TRBV4-1 CASSQESGGFMETQYF
TRBJ2-7 TRBV16 CASSRGQGYGEQYF
TRBJ2-1 TRBV6-2/TRBV6-3 CASSYLTSGVHEQFF
TRBJ2-2 TRBV18 CASSPLRGALNTGELFF
TRBJ1-1 TRBV28 CASKGTGDLNTEAFF
TRBJ1-3 TRBV30 CAWSRDTSGNTIYF
TRBJ2-1 TRBV4-1 CASSQVSGLSYNEQFF
TRBJ2-2 TRBV19 CASSIDGTGLGVGELFF
TRBJ1-2 TRBV7-2 CASSLLRRYGYTF
TRBJ2-7 TRBV7-2 CASSARGAGPYEQYF